Each of the 23 T cell receptor beta chains below was sequenced from the same sample in a study of cytomegalovirus exposure and HLA in healthy donors. The PCR ran on 60 Vbeta and 13 Jbeta primers. Generated by immunoSEQ multiplex PCR, the TCRdb table keeps only in-frame clones and is missing some. The repertoire holds 75,000 to 100,000 clones, with under 65% as singletons. The material sequenced was PBMCs. The receptors were sampled from a man aged 55 to 69 in good health and CMV-seronegative.

The V gene is TRBV6-5, the J gene TRBJ2-2; tentatively, D is TRBD2 (5 bases). Germline CDR1 reads MNHEY; CDR2 reads SVGAGI. The CDR3 contains 14 residues. V lost 6 bases to trimming and J lost 6 bases, with 14 bases between them. The CDR3 here is CASRRTPPAGELFF. The DNA of the CDR3 is TGTGCCAGCAGAAGGACTCCCCCGGCCGGGGAGCTGTTTTTT.

The chain combines TRBV18 with TRBJ1-1, with D uncertain. The CDR3 runs to 16 residues. V lost 1 base and J lost 1, with 13 bases in between. Germline V gene sequence: CDR1 KGHSH, CDR2 LQKENI. The CDR3, as DNA: TGTGCCAGCTCACCACTTCCCCCTGAGAGGAACACTGAAGCTTTCTTT. Translated: CASSPLPPERNTEAFF.

The chain recombines TRBV28 with TRBJ1-2; 8 bases are a match to TRBD1. The CDR3 spans 16 residues. Germline CDR1 and CDR2: MDHEN and SYDVKM. Trimming removed 5 bases from V and 4 bases from J; junction bases left unmatched: 12. The CDR3 region has the DNA TGTGCCAGCAGTCTACGGACAGGGTACCTCATCTATGGCTACACCTTC. It codes for CASSLRTGYLIYGYTF.

The rearrangement joins TRBV6-1 to TRBJ1-2, with TRBD1 matching 7 bases. The junction had 9 bases not matched to a gene; V was cut back by 5 bases and J by 3 bases. CDR1 MNHNS and CDR2 SASEGT come from the germline V gene. The CDR3 is 15 residues long. The DNA for the CDR3 is TGTGCCAGCAGTCTCTCGACAGGGTCAGACTATGGCTACACCTTC. Translated, it gives CASSLSTGSDYGYTF.

The J gene is TRBJ2-4, the V gene TRBV27; TRBD2 aligns across 8 bases. V was clipped by 5 bases and J by 4 bases; unmatched bases: 7. Germline-derived CDR1 and CDR2 are MNHEY and SMNVEV (reference sequence). The CDR3 length is 15 residues. CDR3 nucleotides: TGTGCCAGCAGTACTCAGACTAGCGCTAAAAACATTCAGTACTTC. Translated: CASSTQTSAKNIQYF.

The table lists this clone with a count of one. CDR3 sequence: CASNGGTDTQYF. The CDR3 DNA reads as TGTGCCAGCAACGGCGGGACAGATACGCAGTATTTT. The chain combines TRBV2 with TRBJ2-3; D might be TRBD2 (5 bases). Between the trimmed V and J ends, which lost 7 bases and 3 bases, there was a span of 8 bases. CDR1 SNHLY and CDR2 FYNNEI come from the germline V gene. CDR3 length equals 12 residues. Combining the CDR3 with reference TRBV2 and TRBJ2-3 gives the whole variable domain EPEVTQTPSHQVTQMGQEVILRCVPISNHLYFYWYRQILGQKVEFLVSFYNNEISEKSEIFDDQFSVERPDGSNFTLKIRSTKLEDSAMYFCASNGGTDTQYFGPGTRLTVL.

This chain connects TRBV6-1 to TRBJ1-3, with D possibly being TRBD1 (6 bases). Per the germline V gene, CDR1 is MNHNS and CDR2 is SASEGT. The CDR3 has 13 residues. The germline V and J ends were trimmed by 6 bases and 4 bases, with 10 bases remaining between them. CDR3 DNA sequence: TGTGCCAGCAGATCACAGGGAGGAAACACCATATATTTT. Its translation: CASRSQGGNTIYF.

This clone turned up a few times. The chain joins TRBV6-5 to TRBJ2-7, with D uncertain. This CDR3 is 13 amino acids long. V was shortened by 6 bases and J by 0 bases, with 9 bases between the two germline ends. The germline gives CDR1 MNHEY, CDR2 SVGAGI. Here the CDR3 reads CASSPPLSYEQYF. DNA for the CDR3: TGTGCCAGCAGCCCCCCCCTCTCCTACGAGCAGTACTTC.

This chain joins TRBV6-1 and TRBJ1-3; D ambiguous. V gave up 4 bases and J gave up 0 bases, with 10 bases separating them. The CDR3 sequence is 15 residues long. CDR1 and CDR2 (germline): MNHNS, SASEGT. The CDR3 spells CASSGGRSSGNTIYF. In DNA, the CDR3 is TGTGCCAGCAGTGGCGGGCGTTCCTCTGGAAACACCATATATTTT.

CDR3 DNA sequence: TGTGCAAGTCGCTTAGATGCGGACACCCCGTTCCCAGATACGCAGTATTTT. It specifies CASRLDADTPFPDTQYF. The chain has TRBV12-2 and TRBJ2-3; the table's D call of TRBD1 was not tested on the DNA. TRBV12-2 constitutes a pseudogene. The length of the CDR3 is 17 residues.

This chain uses TRBV5-1 with TRBJ1-4; perhaps TRBD1 as D (6 bases). Trimming removed 8 bases at V and 7 bases at J, with 15 bases between. The V gene's germline CDR1 is SGHRS and CDR2 YFSETQ. CDR3 length: 13 amino acids. CDR3 protein: CASKDSVAEKLFF. The CDR3, as DNA: TGCGCCAGTAAGGACAGTGTTGCTGAAAAACTGTTTTTT.

This chain joins TRBV20-1 and TRBJ2-1; D uncertain. Germline V CDR1 and CDR2: DFQATT, SNEGSKA (reference sequence). This CDR3 has 10 residues. Trimming removed 2 bases from V and 13 bases from J, with 9 bases in between. The CDR3 loop reads CSARLQIQFF. In DNA form, the CDR3 reads TGCAGTGCTAGACTTCAGATCCAGTTCTTC.

The J gene is TRBJ1-3, the V gene TRBV27, with 9 bases aligning to TRBD1. Trimming took 6 bases from V and 2 from J; bases not matched to a gene: 5. This CDR3 comprises 15 residues. Germline lookup yields CDR1 MNHEY and CDR2 SMNVEV (reference sequence). Written as DNA, the CDR3 is TGTGCCAGCAGCGACAGGGGGTGGGCTGGAAACACCATATATTTT. It specifies CASSDRGWAGNTIYF.

The chain links TRBV7-2 to TRBJ2-3, with 9 bases fitting TRBD2. The CDR3 sequence is 14 residues long. Germline V CDR1 and CDR2: SGHTA, FQGNSA. The trim removed 6 bases at V and 1 base at J, leaving 2 bases unmatched. The CDR3 reads CASSRLAGTDTQYF. For the CDR3, the DNA is TGTGCCAGCAGTCGACTAGCGGGCACAGATACGCAGTATTTT.

This chain connects TRBV10-3 to TRBJ1-1; D may be TRBD1 (6 bases). The CDR3 is made up of 16 amino acids. V lost 5 bases and J 2 bases, leaving 18 bases between the germline ends. Germline CDR1 ENHRY, CDR2 SYGVKD. In DNA form, the CDR3 reads TGTGCCATCAGTCCACAGGGATCGTGGGTTAACACTGAAGCTTTCTTT. Its translation: CAISPQGSWVNTEAFF.

On this clone: This same CDR3 is encoded by further DNA sequences in the sample. The V call is TRBV6-5, the J call TRBJ2-1; TRBD2 matches at 9 bases. This CDR3 has 15 amino acids. V shed 4 bases and J 4 bases; nucleotides not matched to a gene: 5. CDR1 MNHEY and CDR2 SVGAGI come from the germline V gene. The CDR3 spells CASSSTSGLYNEQFF. In DNA, the CDR3 is TGTGCCAGCAGTTCGACTAGCGGACTATACAATGAGCAGTTCTTC.

The J gene is TRBJ2-5, the V gene TRBV27, with a tentative D call TRBD1 (6 bases). The J call could be wrong; TRBJ2-7 is a better fit for the DNA end. The CDR3 totals 15 residues. The V gene's germline CDR1 is MNHEY and CDR2 SMNVEV (reference sequence). The CDR3 spells CASSPRTASSYEQYF. In nucleotides, the CDR3 is TGTGCCAGCAGTCCGCGGACAGCGAGCTCCTACGAGCAGTACTTC.

The DNA for the CDR3 is TGCGCCAGCAGCTTGGTTGTCAGTACCTACGAGCAGTACTTC. It codes for CASSLVVSTYEQYF. The genes are TRBV5-1 and TRBJ2-7; D unclear. In germline, CDR1 is SGHRS, CDR2 YFSETQ. With 0 bases removed from V and 2 bases from J, the gap between germline ends came to 9 bases. CDR3 size: 14 residues.

This chain links TRBV4-1 with TRBJ2-2, with TRBD1 identical over 7 bases. From germline, CDR1 is MGHRA and CDR2 YSYEKL. There are 16 residues in the CDR3. The V gene end was trimmed by 1 base and the J gene end by 2 bases; junction bases not matched to a gene: 4. CDR3 sequence reads: CASSQGQGYNTGELFF. The CDR3 DNA reads as TGCGCCAGCAGCCAAGGACAGGGATACAACACCGGGGAGCTGTTTTTT.

This clone was detected a few times. This chain joins TRBV11-3 and TRBJ2-7; weak D call: TRBD2 (6 bases). The germline V gene has CDR1 SGHNT and CDR2 YENEEA. There are 15 residues in the CDR3. V shed 0 bases and J shed 3 bases, with 12 bases lying between them. The CDR3 nucleotides read TGTGCCAGCAGCTTAGATATAGCGGATAACTACGAGCAGTACTTC. It translates to CASSLDIADNYEQYF. The full variable domain, rest sourced from reference TRBV11-3 and TRBJ2-7, is EAGVVQSPRYKIIEKKQPVAFWCNPISGHNTLYWYLQNLGQGPELLIRYENEEAVDDSQLPKDRFSAERLKGVDSTLKIQPAELGDSAVYLCASSLDIADNYEQYFGPGTRLTVT.

The chain carries TRBV6-1 and TRBJ1-1; D not certain. Trimming cost V 5 bases and J 6 bases, with 10 bases left between them. Germline values: CDR1 MNHNS, CDR2 SASEGT. This CDR3 region has 12 residues. In DNA form, the CDR3 reads TGTGCCAGCAGTAACGCTAACTCTGAAGCTTTCTTT. It translates to CASSNANSEAFF.

This clone occurred a few times. The rearrangement links TRBV7-9 to TRBJ2-3; weak D call: TRBD2 (5 bases). Germline assignment: CDR1 SEHNR and CDR2 FQNEAQ (reference sequence). This CDR3 comprises 16 residues. V was shortened by 5 bases and J by 2 bases, with 17 bases between the two germline ends. The CDR3 DNA follows: TGTGCCAGCAGCCTTATGCCGGGATCGAACACAGATACGCAGTATTTT. Protein: CASSLMPGSNTDTQYF.

The chain recombines TRBV7-3 with TRBJ1-2; a possible D gene is TRBD1 (6 bases). The V gene's germline CDR1 is SGHTA and CDR2 FQGTGA. V was clipped by 0 bases and J by 8 bases, with 22 bases between them. The CDR3 has 17 amino acids. The CDR3 protein is CASSLTGSDSNSRGYTF. The DNA for the CDR3 is TGTGCCAGCAGCTTAACGGGATCGGACAGCAACTCCAGGGGCTACACCTTC.